Below, 9 T cell receptor beta chains from the same sample are listed, as sequenced in a study of neurological immune-mediated disorders. TCRdb re-called the 5' RACE reads with MiXCR, one entry per CDR3 protein. The sample yields over 45,000 distinct CDR3 sequences, roughly 26% seen once. Material: PBMCs. These receptors all stem from a woman between 65 and 79 years old in good health.

This clonotype was picked up a small number of times. CDR3 loop: CASSLAGSAYYEQYF. CDR3 bases: TGTGCCAGCAGTTTAGCCGGTTCCGCATACTACGAGCAGTACTTC. V is TRBV28 and J is TRBJ2-7, with D uncertain. Trimming removed 2 bases at V and 3 bases at J, with 14 bases between. CDR1 is MDHEN and CDR2 is SYDVKM in the germline V gene. The CDR3 is 15 amino acids.

This clonotype was detected many times. The chain carries TRBV7-2 and TRBJ1-3; D is ambiguous. Germline-derived CDR1 and CDR2 are SGHTA and FQGNSA. The CDR3 is 16 amino acids. V lost 1 base, J lost 0 bases, and 10 bases lay in between. Here the CDR3 DNA reads TGTGCCAGCAGCTTAGGTCCCCGGGGCTCTGGAAACACCATATATTTT. Encoded protein: CASSLGPRGSGNTIYF.

There are many counts of this clonotype. The gene calls are TRBV20-1 and TRBJ2-3; D is tentatively TRBD1 or TRBD2 (5 bases each). CDR1 is DFQATT and CDR2 is SNEGSKA in the germline V gene (reference sequence). Deletions cut 7 bases from V and 4 bases from J, with 21 bases between. The CDR3 is made up of 15 amino acids. The CDR3 nucleotides are TGCAGTGGGACCCGGGACCCGCAAGTTTCAGATACGCAGTATTTT. As protein: CSGTRDPQVSDTQYF.

Concerning this clonotype itself: A much larger clonotype is one base distant, so this may be a read error. The chain combines TRBV7-2 with TRBJ2-2; D may be TRBD2 (5 bases). This CDR3 is built from 15 residues. Germline V gene sequence: CDR1 SGHTA, CDR2 FQGNSA. The CDR3, as DNA: TGTGCCAGCAGCTTTCTACGCTTGACCACCGGGGAGATGTTTTTT. As protein: CASSFLRLTTGEMFF.

This clonotype has a count of ten or more. Here the CDR3 reads CASSVQGPDTQYF. In DNA, the CDR3 is TGCGCCAGCAGCGTACAGGGCCCAGATACGCAGTATTTT. The V call is TRBV5-1, the J call TRBJ2-3; possible D gene TRBD1, 6 bases. This CDR3 contains 13 residues. V was pared by 4 bases and J by 4 bases, with 10 bases between. Germline CDR1 reads SGHRS; CDR2 reads YFSETQ. The full variable domain, rest sourced from reference TRBV5-1 and TRBJ2-3, is KAGVTQTPRYLIKTRGQQVTLSCSPISGHRSVSWYQQTPGQGLQFLFEYFSETQRNKGNFPGRFSGRQFSNSRSEMNVSTLELGDSALYLCASSVQGPDTQYFGPGTRLTVL.

The chain is built from TRBV5-1 and TRBJ1-4; D unclear. This CDR3 is built from 13 residues. Germline V gives CDR1 SGHRS, CDR2 YFSETQ. The V and J ends lost 0 bases and 8 bases respectively, with 8 bases between them. The CDR3 DNA reads as TGCGCCAGCAGCTTGGACCTCGGCGAAAAACTGTTTTTT. Amino acid sequence: CASSLDLGEKLFF.

The chain combines TRBV7-2 with TRBJ1-5, with D unclear. CDR1 is SGHTA, CDR2 FQGNSA, per germline. V was cut by 2 bases and J by 7 bases, with 6 bases left in between. This CDR3 spans 12 amino acids. The CDR3 DNA is TGTGCCAGCAGCTTAAGTCGACAGCCCCAGCATTTT. Its protein is CASSLSRQPQHF.

This clonotype has ten or more counts. This rearrangement joins TRBV3-1 to TRBJ2-5, with 11 bases fitting TRBD1. The CDR3 has 17 amino acids. V was clipped by 1 base and J by 6 bases; unmatched bases: 10. Germline CDR1 reads LGHDT; CDR2 reads YNNKEL (reference sequence). DNA for the CDR3: TGTGCCAGCAGCCAAGTGGGGACAGGGGGGAATGTAAAGACCCAGTACTTC. Translated, it gives CASSQVGTGGNVKTQYF.

This clonotype appeared a few times. This chain uses TRBV7-2 with TRBJ2-1; D unclear. This CDR3 spans 13 amino acids. With 1 base removed from V and 6 bases from J, the gap between germline ends came to 7 bases. In germline, CDR1 is SGHTA, CDR2 FQGNSA. CDR3 sequence: CASSLGSFNEQFF. As DNA, the CDR3 is TGTGCCAGCAGCTTAGGTAGCTTCAATGAGCAGTTCTTC. The whole variable domain, remainder taken from reference TRBV7-2 and TRBJ2-1, is GAGVSQSPSNKVTEKGKDVELRCDPISGHTALYWYRQSLGQGLEFLIYFQGNSAPDKSGLPSDRFSAERTGGSVSTLTIQRTQQEDSAVYLCASSLGSFNEQFFGPGTRLTVL.